Here is one T cell receptor beta chain with its context. The germline V and J ends were trimmed by 3 bases and 4 bases, with 12 bases remaining between them. CDR1 and CDR2 from the germline V gene are ENHRY and SYGVKD. The CDR3 has 14 amino acids. As handled by the study authors: Quantification of nucleated cells was approximated via reference gene primer amplification. Produced via immunoSEQ multiplex PCR; TCRdb's table is partial and in-frame only. That table is the source of V, J and clone size, and D and trimming were worked out from the DNA. This table has about 310,000 clones, roughly 87% appearing once. Cohort 3 donors were reported recovered after two negative PCRs, clearance, or symptom resolution. The data belong to a study of blood T cell repertoires in COVID-19. Study at large: Samples came from the United States, Italy and Spain, spanning acute and convalescent COVID-19.

Material: PBMCs or T cells enriched from blood (not recorded which). This chain connects TRBV10-3 to TRBJ1-1, with unresolved D. The clonotype was recovered from a woman between 18 and 30 years old who had recovered from COVID-19. In nucleotides, the CDR3 is TGTGCCATCAGTGACCCTGGGGAGGGCACTGAAGCTTTCTTT. It translates to CAISDPGEGTEAFF.